This entry lists 26 T cell receptor beta chains sequenced from one sample in a study of cytomegalovirus exposure and HLA in healthy donors. Use of 60 Vbeta and 13 Jbeta primers characterized the PCR. TCRdb keeps only in-frame clones here, not all; method: immunoSEQ multiplex PCR. The table records about 200,000 clones, more than 75% of them present only once. Sequenced material: PBMCs. Every receptor here comes from a male donor in good health and CMV-seropositive.

In this sample, this clone turned up a few times. The chain couples TRBV7-2 to TRBJ2-1; D is unresolved. This CDR3 has 12 amino acids. The germline V gene has CDR1 SGHTA and CDR2 FQGNSA. Trimming removed 2 bases at V and 4 bases at J, with 3 bases between. The CDR3 loop reads CASSLPYNEQFF. The CDR3 DNA reads TGTGCCAGCAGCTTACCATACAATGAGCAGTTCTTC. The full variable domain, its missing parts supplied by reference TRBV7-2 and TRBJ2-1, is GAGVSQSPSNKVTEKGKDVELRCDPISGHTALYWYRQSLGQGLEFLIYFQGNSAPDKSGLPSDRFSAERTGGSVSTLTIQRTQQEDSAVYLCASSLPYNEQFFGPGTRLTVL.

The chain employs TRBV9 and TRBJ1-1; 9 bases agree with TRBD1. V was pared by 3 bases and J by 0 bases, with 6 bases of the junction left unmatched. Germline V lookup: CDR1 SGDLS, CDR2 YYNGEE. This CDR3 comprises 16 residues. CDR3: CASSADRGLMNTEAFF. Here the CDR3 DNA reads TGTGCCAGCAGCGCCGACAGGGGGTTGATGAACACTGAAGCTTTCTTT.

The chain joins TRBV5-5 to TRBJ1-1, with D possibly matching TRBD1 (6 bases). Trimming cost V 4 bases and J 8 bases, with 18 bases left between them. CDR1 and CDR2 from the germline V gene are SGHKS and YYEKEE (reference sequence). The CDR3 totals 14 residues. CDR3 bases: TGTGCCAGCAGCGGGGGTCAGGGGCCGGGGGAAGCTTTCTTT. Translated, it gives CASSGGQGPGEAFF.

The chain joins TRBV19 to TRBJ1-1; no clear D gene. The CDR3 covers 19 residues. Germline V gene data show CDR1 as LNHDA and CDR2 as SQIVND (reference sequence). Trimming pared 1 base from V and 0 bases from J, leaving 21 bases between. The DNA for the CDR3 is TGTGCCAGTAGTATAGGCCGTGTCGGATGGGCCCACTTGAACACTGAAGCTTTCTTT. It yields the protein CASSIGRVGWAHLNTEAFF.

J is TRBJ2-5 and V is TRBV10-3; perhaps TRBD2 as D (6 bases). The CDR3 has 14 residues. Trimming took 0 bases from V and 4 from J, leaving 9 bases between them. Germline V CDR1 and CDR2: ENHRY, SYGVKD. This CDR3 reads CAISESQRVETQYF. CDR3 coding DNA: TGTGCCATCAGTGAGTCTCAGCGGGTAGAGACCCAGTACTTC.

V and J are TRBV5-6 and TRBJ2-1, with TRBD2 matching 7 bases. Losses at the gene ends were 0 bases for V and 12 bases for J; bases not matched to a gene: 9. Germline-derived CDR1 and CDR2 are SGHDT and YYEEEE. The CDR3 runs 14 residues. CDR3 sequence reads: CASSLGAFPGGQFF. CDR3 in DNA: TGTGCCAGCAGCTTGGGGGCGTTTCCGGGGGGGCAGTTCTTC.

The CDR3 sequence is CASSAGQGMGQPQHF. The CDR3 bases are TGTGCCAGCAGCGCAGGACAGGGGATGGGTCAGCCCCAGCATTTT. The chain carries TRBV5-6 and TRBJ1-5, with 9 nucleotides matching TRBD1. The V and J ends lost 4 bases and 6 bases, in that order; junction bases with no gene match: 8. This CDR3 region has 15 residues. CDR1 SGHDT and CDR2 YYEEEE come from the germline V gene.

This clone was detected a few times. The V and J genes are TRBV2 and TRBJ1-5; 7 nucleotides match TRBD1. This CDR3 spans 15 amino acids. The V gene's germline CDR1 is SNHLY and CDR2 FYNNEI. Trimming at V came to 2 bases and at J to 1 base, leaving 2 bases not matched to a gene. The CDR3 DNA reads as TGTGCCAGCAGTGAACAGGGACAGAGCAATCAGCCCCAGCATTTT. Encoded protein: CASSEQGQSNQPQHF.

This chain connects TRBV6-1 to TRBJ2-5; 8 bases are a match to TRBD1. This CDR3 region has 14 residues. J gave up 5 bases and V 6 bases, and 8 bases lay outside the gene matches. Germline V gene lookup returns CDR1 MNHNS and CDR2 SASEGT. The CDR3 DNA reads as TGTGCCAGCAGGAGACCCCGGGACAGGGAGACCCAGTACTTC. Amino acids: CASRRPRDRETQYF.

The V and J genes are TRBV4-3 and TRBJ2-3, with 10 bases fitting TRBD2. CDR3 length: 16 amino acids. Germline CDR1 reads LGHNA; CDR2 reads YSLEER. The J segment lost 4 bases and the V segment lost 1 base, leaving 5 bases of the junction unmatched. The chain's CDR3 is CASSQVAGGGPDTQYF. CDR3 sequence (DNA): TGCGCCAGCAGCCAAGTAGCGGGGGGCGGCCCAGATACGCAGTATTTT.

The V gene is TRBV9, the J gene TRBJ1-2; D is perhaps TRBD1 (6 bases). V shed 4 bases and J shed 0 bases, with 16 bases lying between them. The CDR3 sequence is 16 residues long. Germline CDR1 is SGDLS and CDR2 is YYNGEE. The CDR3 spells CASSTGQLGTNYGYTF. CDR3 sequence (DNA): TGTGCCAGCAGCACAGGACAGTTGGGGACTAACTATGGCTACACCTTC.

The V call is TRBV6-5, the J call TRBJ2-7; 9 nucleotides agree with TRBD1. CDR3 size: 16 residues. The germline V gene has CDR1 MNHEY and CDR2 SVGAGI. V shed 0 bases, J shed 5 bases, and the junction held 8 bases outside the gene matches. CDR3 sequence reads: CASSYSGTGSLDEQYF. The CDR3 DNA is TGTGCCAGCAGTTACTCCGGGACAGGGAGCCTTGACGAGCAGTACTTC.

The chain combines TRBV18 with TRBJ2-2; no definite D call. Trimming pared 2 bases from V and 2 bases from J, leaving 9 bases between. This CDR3 is 15 amino acids long. Germline-derived CDR1 and CDR2 are KGHSH and LQKENI. CDR3 coding DNA: TGTGCCAGCTCACCAGGAGCGACTAACACCGGGGAGCTGTTTTTT. Translated: CASSPGATNTGELFF.

The chain has TRBV30 and TRBJ1-6; 8 bases match TRBD1. CDR1 and CDR2 (germline): GTSNPN, SVGIG (reference sequence). The CDR3 is 14 residues long. The trim removed 1 base at V and 7 bases at J, leaving 3 bases unmatched. CDR3 sequence: CAWSAGDRNSPLHF. In DNA form, the CDR3 reads TGTGCCTGGAGTGCGGGGGACAGGAATTCACCCCTCCACTTT.

The table lists this clone with a count of one. The chain joins TRBV6-6 to TRBJ1-5, with 7 nucleotides matching TRBD1. The CDR3 covers 14 residues. The V gene end was trimmed by 5 bases and the J gene end by 3 bases; junction bases not matched to a gene: 4. Germline values: CDR1 MNHNY, CDR2 SVGAGI (reference sequence). The CDR3 loop reads CASSVTGTNQPQHF. The CDR3 DNA reads as TGTGCCAGCAGTGTGACAGGGACCAATCAGCCCCAGCATTTT.

The chain uses TRBV27 and TRBJ2-3; TRBD1 matches at 7 bases. The CDR3 is made up of 16 amino acids. With 4 bases clipped from V and 1 base from J, the junction kept 8 bases outside the gene matches. Germline CDR1 MNHEY, CDR2 SMNVEV (reference sequence). The CDR3 loop is CASSSLDQGGTDTQYF. The CDR3 DNA follows: TGTGCCAGCAGTTCTCTCGACCAGGGGGGCACAGATACGCAGTATTTT.

The V call is TRBV9, the J call TRBJ2-3; 7 positions match TRBD2. Trimming removed 4 bases from V and 0 bases from J; junction bases left unmatched: 5. CDR3 length: 15 residues. CDR1 is SGDLS, CDR2 YYNGEE, per germline. This CDR3 is CASSLRTRSTDTQYF. Here the CDR3 DNA reads TGTGCCAGCAGCCTACGGACTAGGAGCACAGATACGCAGTATTTT.

J is TRBJ2-2 and V is TRBV6-5; 7 positions match TRBD1. The CDR3 sequence is 16 residues long. V was clipped by 0 bases and J by 6 bases; unmatched bases: 7. Germline assignment: CDR1 MNHEY and CDR2 SVGAGI. As DNA, the CDR3 is TGTGCCAGCAGTTACTCGACAGGGAACCACGCCGGGGAGCTGTTTTTT. Its protein product is CASSYSTGNHAGELFF.

Concerning this clone itself: The same CDR3 is also encoded by other DNA sequences in this sample. The V and J genes are TRBV9 and TRBJ2-5; D not certain. Looked up from germline, CDR1 is SGDLS and CDR2 is YYNGEE. CDR3 size: 13 residues. V was shortened by 4 bases and J by 2 bases, with 9 bases between the two germline ends. The chain's CDR3 is CASSTRGQETQYF. The DNA for the CDR3 is TGTGCCAGCAGCACGCGAGGTCAAGAGACCCAGTACTTC. Together with reference TRBV9 and TRBJ2-5, the CDR3 gives the full variable domain: DSGVTQTPKHLITATGQRVTLRCSPRSGDLSVYWYQQSLDQGLQFLIQYYNGEERAKGNILERFSAQQFPDLHSELNLSSLELGDSALYFCASSTRGQETQYFGPGTRLLVL.

This rearrangement joins TRBV7-2 to TRBJ2-1, with D possibly being TRBD1 (6 bases). V was cut by 1 base and J by 6 bases, with 16 bases left in between. This CDR3 has 16 residues. Germline CDR1 and CDR2: SGHTA and FQGNSA. CDR3 nucleotide sequence: TGTGCCAGCAGCTTAGTACAGGGTCCACCTGGCAATGAGCAGTTCTTC. It is translated as CASSLVQGPPGNEQFF.

This clone has just one count. DNA of the CDR3: TGTGCCAGTAGTAGCGGAGGGCACGATGGCTACACCTTC. Its translation is CASSSGGHDGYTF. The V gene is TRBV19, the J gene TRBJ1-2; D gene unclear. This CDR3 comprises 13 residues. Trimming removed 4 bases from V and 6 bases from J, with 12 bases in between. Germline-derived CDR1 and CDR2 are LNHDA and SQIVND (reference sequence).

Note on this clone: At the DNA level, this CDR3 is encoded by other sequences in the same sample as well. The chain joins TRBV5-1 to TRBJ1-2, with 7 bases that match TRBD1. The CDR3 contains 14 residues. The germline gives CDR1 SGHRS, CDR2 YFSETQ. V lost 0 bases and J lost 2; bases outside the gene matches: 1. CDR3 bases: TGCGCCAGCAGCTTGGGACAGGGAAACTATGGCTACACCTTC. Protein sequence: CASSLGQGNYGYTF.

The rearrangement uses TRBV27 and TRBJ1-1; D not resolved. This CDR3 is 13 amino acids long. Germline V gene lookup returns CDR1 MNHEY and CDR2 SMNVEV (reference sequence). The V end lost 3 bases, the J end lost 3 bases, and 8 bases lay between the germline ends. CDR3 coding DNA: TGTGCCAGCAGTTTTGTCAGATACACTGAAGCTTTCTTT. As protein: CASSFVRYTEAFF.

This clone was seen only once. The genes are TRBV27 and TRBJ1-1, with D perhaps TRBD1 (6 bases). Deletions cut 5 bases from V and 7 bases from J, with 14 bases between. Germline V gene data show CDR1 as MNHEY and CDR2 as SMNVEV (reference sequence). This CDR3 is 13 amino acids long. The CDR3 bases are TGTGCCAGCAGTCGGCCAGGGGCCGTTGAAGCTTTCTTT. This sequence encodes CASSRPGAVEAFF.

The J gene is TRBJ2-4, the V gene TRBV20-1; D gene unclear. Germline CDR1 is DFQATT and CDR2 is SNEGSKA (reference sequence). CDR3 length equals 10 residues. V dropped 2 bases and J dropped 8 bases, with 4 bases sitting between them. The CDR3 DNA reads as TGCAGTGCTAGACGCGACATTCAGTACTTC. Its protein product is CSARRDIQYF.

The chain employs TRBV4-3 and TRBJ2-2; no clear D gene. The CDR3 runs 13 residues. V dropped 4 bases and J dropped 6 bases, with 9 bases sitting between them. From germline, CDR1 is LGHNA and CDR2 YSLEER. CDR3: CASSLYSAGELFF. Written as DNA, the CDR3 is TGCGCCAGCAGCCTCTATTCCGCCGGGGAGCTGTTTTTT.